These 21 T cell receptor beta chains share one sample of origin, sequenced in a study of T-cell memory formation after mild COVID-19 (dated by TCRdb to the early 2020s). Library construction relied on 5' RACE. The sequencer was an Illumina NovaSeq 6000. TCRdb reprocessed the public reads (quality trimming at Q25 with fastp, clone calling with MiXCR) and kept in-frame beta chains. Each record represents a unique CDR3 protein, reported with the most common genes and DNA among its rows. For this sample there are around 440,000 distinct CDR3 sequences; 15% to 20% appear just once. Approximately 13% of the sample is taken by the ten largest. Sequenced: PBMCs or a T cell subset sorted from them (not recorded which). Every receptor here comes from an adult woman who had mild COVID-19 (a few samples of this study predate the infection). The sample titles of this study are shuffled in the database, so cell type and time point are left out; the donor was told from shared clones.

This clonotype was counted many times. The J gene is TRBJ1-6, the V gene TRBV30; maybe TRBD1 (5 bases). CDR1 is GTSNPN and CDR2 is SVGIG in the germline V gene (reference sequence). The CDR3 covers 14 residues. The germline V and J ends were trimmed by 4 bases and 5 bases, with 12 bases remaining between them. CDR3 sequence reads: CAWNMGTNNSPLHF. Here the CDR3 DNA reads TGTGCCTGGAACATGGGGACTAATAATTCACCCCTCCACTTT. Looking up the rest from reference TRBV30 and TRBJ1-6 gives the full variable domain: SQTIHQWPATLVQPVGSPLSLECTVEGTSNPNLYWYRQAAGRGLQLLFYSVGIGQISSEVPQNLSASRPQDRQFILSSKKLLLSDSGFYLCAWNMGTNNSPLHFGNGTRLTVT.

The sample holds many counts of this clonotype. CDR3 coding DNA: TGTGCCAGCAGTCCCTCCCTCGACAGGGGCTACGAGCAGTACTTC. This sequence encodes CASSPSLDRGYEQYF. This sequence joins TRBV6-5 and TRBJ2-7; 8 bases map to TRBD1. The CDR3 totals 15 residues. Germline V gives CDR1 MNHEY, CDR2 SVGAGI. After removal of 5 bases from V and 3 bases from J, the junction contained 9 bases not matched to a gene.

This clonotype showed up just a few times. The rearrangement uses TRBV20-1 and TRBJ2-7; 11 bases line up with TRBD2. The CDR3 has 14 amino acids. V lost 6 bases to trimming and J lost 1 base; unmatched junction nucleotides: 5. Germline values: CDR1 DFQATT, CDR2 SNEGSKA (reference sequence). Here the CDR3 DNA reads TGCAGTGCAACCGGGACTAGCGGATCCTACGAGCAGTACTTC. Its translation: CSATGTSGSYEQYF.

The V gene is TRBV29-1, the J gene TRBJ1-2; 7 bases are a match to TRBD1. Germline CDR1 and CDR2: SQVTM and ANQGSEA. With V trimmed by 7 bases and J by 3 bases, 11 bases remained unmatched. The CDR3 consists of 14 residues. In nucleotides, the CDR3 is TGCAGCGCAGTGGGACAGCAAGACTACTATGGCTACACCTTC. The encoded protein is CSAVGQQDYYGYTF.

V is TRBV20-1 and J is TRBJ2-3; weak D call: TRBD2 (6 bases). The V and J ends lost 2 bases and 0 bases respectively, with 9 bases between them. Germline CDR1 reads DFQATT; CDR2 reads SNEGSKA (reference sequence). The CDR3 has 14 amino acids. The CDR3 reads CSARRLGSTDTQYF. For the CDR3, the DNA is TGCAGTGCTAGAAGACTAGGCAGCACAGATACGCAGTATTTT.

The chain combines TRBV5-1 with TRBJ2-1; 10 bases are shared with TRBD2. From germline, CDR1 is SGHRS and CDR2 YFSETQ. The CDR3 spans 16 residues. With 6 bases clipped from V and 5 bases from J, the junction kept 11 bases outside the gene matches. CDR3 amino acids: CASTLWSSGRDNEQFF. CDR3 DNA sequence: TGCGCCAGCACCCTTTGGTCTAGCGGGAGAGACAATGAGCAGTTCTTC.

The chain has TRBV24-1 and TRBJ2-1; the D is unclear. Trimming cost V 3 bases and J 5 bases, with 13 bases left between them. Germline V gene lookup returns CDR1 KGHDR and CDR2 SFDVKD. CDR3 length: 15 residues. The CDR3 bases are TGTGCCACCAGTGATCCTAGGGTAGTTCACAATGAGCAGTTCTTC. Translated, it gives CATSDPRVVHNEQFF.

This clonotype was observed a few times. The rearrangement links TRBV12-3 or TRBV12-4 to TRBJ1-1; 8 bases fit TRBD1. With V trimmed by 6 bases and J by 1 base, 7 bases remained unmatched. This CDR3 has 15 residues. The chain's CDR3 is CASRPRTGPNTEAFF. For the CDR3, the DNA is TGTGCCAGCAGACCCCGGACAGGGCCGAACACTGAAGCTTTCTTT.

The gene calls are TRBV29-1 and TRBJ1-2; TRBD1 matches 10 bases. Germline CDR1 SQVTM, CDR2 ANQGSEA. The J segment lost 6 bases and the V segment lost 2 bases, leaving 6 bases of the junction unmatched. This CDR3 has 14 amino acids. The CDR3 loop reads CSVEKTGGGNGYTF. The CDR3 coding sequence is TGCAGCGTTGAAAAGACAGGGGGCGGCAATGGCTACACCTTC. The full variable domain, in which reference TRBV29-1 and TRBJ1-2 provide the parts outside the CDR3, is SAVISQKPSRDICQRGTSLTIQCQVDSQVTMMFWYRQQPGQSLTLIATANQGSEATYESGFVIDKFPISRPNLTFSTLTVSNMSPEDSSIYLCSVEKTGGGNGYTFGSGTRLTVV.

This clonotype was seen more than once but under ten times. The chain links TRBV20-1 to TRBJ2-3, with TRBD2 as a possible D gene (6 bases). The CDR3 length is 14 residues. In germline, CDR1 is DFQATT, CDR2 SNEGSKA (reference sequence). Between the trimmed V and J ends, which lost 0 bases and 6 bases, there was a span of 13 bases. This chain's CDR3 is CSARDPVREDTQYF. Written as DNA, the CDR3 is TGCAGTGCTAGAGACCCCGTCCGGGAGGATACGCAGTATTTT.

V usage is TRBV12-3 or TRBV12-4 and J usage is TRBJ2-1; 12 nucleotides match TRBD2. Unmatched junction bases numbered 7, after V lost 7 bases and J lost 6 bases. This CDR3 has 15 residues. The CDR3 reads CASNPSSGGANEQFF. The CDR3 nucleotides read TGTGCCAGCAACCCTTCTAGCGGGGGGGCCAATGAGCAGTTCTTC.

This CDR3 reads CASSQFNSPLHF. CDR3 sequence (DNA): TGTGCCAGCAGTCAATTTAATTCACCCCTCCACTTT. The chain employs TRBV6-5 and TRBJ1-6; D unresolved. Germline V CDR1 and CDR2: MNHEY, SVGAGI. The CDR3 sequence is 12 residues long. Deletions cut 5 bases from V and 6 bases from J, with 5 bases between.

The rearrangement links TRBV7-2 to TRBJ2-1; TRBD1 might be the D (6 bases). The CDR3 is 17 amino acids. V lost 5 bases and J lost 3, with 20 bases in between. The germline V gene has CDR1 SGHTA and CDR2 FQGNSA. DNA for the CDR3: TGTGCCAGCAGCCCCATTATAAGAACAGGGCGCTACAATGAGCAGTTCTTC. This sequence encodes CASSPIIRTGRYNEQFF.

The gene calls are TRBV9 and TRBJ1-1; 7 nucleotides match TRBD1. The ends lost 2 bases at V and 4 bases at J; junction bases unmatched: 2. The germline CDR1 and CDR2 sequences are SGDLS and YYNGEE. The CDR3 has 13 amino acids. CDR3 in amino acids: CASSVPGGTEAFF. In DNA, the CDR3 is TGTGCCAGCAGCGTTCCAGGGGGCACTGAAGCTTTCTTT.

V usage is TRBV4-1 and J usage is TRBJ2-7; no firm D call. The V end was cut by 1 base, the J end by 5 bases, with 18 bases between. CDR1 is MGHRA and CDR2 is YSYEKL in the germline V gene. CDR3 length: 16 residues. The CDR3 here is CASSQVRFSRVDEQYF. The CDR3 bases are TGCGCCAGCAGCCAAGTCAGGTTTAGCCGCGTCGACGAGCAGTACTTC.

In its sample, this clonotype was seen a few times. The chain is built from TRBV7-9 and TRBJ1-1, with D unresolved. The length of the CDR3 is 14 residues. V was shortened by 1 base and J by 7 bases, with 13 bases between the two germline ends. Germline CDR1 reads SEHNR; CDR2 reads FQNEAQ (reference sequence). Written as DNA, the CDR3 is TGTGCCAGCAGCTTAGTAGTAGGGCAGAGTGAAGCTTTCTTT. Encoded protein: CASSLVVGQSEAFF.

The chain links TRBV7-2 to TRBJ1-1, with TRBD1 as a possible D gene (5 bases). Looked up from germline, CDR1 is SGHTA and CDR2 is FQGNSA. This CDR3 has 14 amino acids. Trimming took 6 bases from V and 5 from J, leaving 16 bases between them. DNA for the CDR3: TGTGCCAGCAGTCTCACGGGGGGTAGGACTGAAGCTTTCTTT. Translation: CASSLTGGRTEAFF.

The V call is TRBV7-8, the J call TRBJ2-3; 9 bases are a match to TRBD2. CDR3 size: 16 residues. Germline V gene data show CDR1 as SGHVS and CDR2 as FQNEAQ. V shed 5 bases and J 0 bases; nucleotides not matched to a gene: 6. The CDR3 DNA follows: TGTGCCAGCAGCCCAGAGCGGGGGGTGAGCACAGATACGCAGTATTTT. Amino acid sequence: CASSPERGVSTDTQYF.

The chain recombines TRBV7-2 with TRBJ1-4, with a tentative D call TRBD1 (6 bases). The CDR3 covers 13 residues. The germline V and J ends were trimmed by 6 bases and 6 bases, with 11 bases remaining between them. Looked up from germline, CDR1 is SGHTA and CDR2 is FQGNSA. This CDR3 is CASSYYRDEKLFF. The DNA of the CDR3 is TGTGCCAGCAGTTATTACAGGGATGAAAAACTGTTTTTT.

J is TRBJ1-5 and V is TRBV6-6; tentative D call: TRBD1 (5 bases). CDR1 is MNHNY and CDR2 is SVGAGI in the germline V gene (reference sequence). The CDR3 extends over 15 amino acids. V dropped 7 bases and J dropped 0 bases, with 13 bases sitting between them. This CDR3 reads CASTLVGGSNQPQHF. The CDR3, as DNA: TGTGCCAGCACTCTAGTTGGGGGTAGCAATCAGCCCCAGCATTTT.

This clonotype appeared a few times. The rearrangement uses TRBV6-5 and TRBJ2-1; 10 bases match TRBD1. This CDR3 has 15 residues. Germline loops: CDR1 MNHEY, CDR2 SVGAGI. V gave up 6 bases and J gave up 7 bases; unmatched junction bases: 9. CDR3 coding DNA: TGTGCCAGCAGGTCCGGGACAGGGGCAGGGAATGAGCAGTTCTTC. It translates to CASRSGTGAGNEQFF.